This is a list of T cell receptor beta chains from one sample in a study of T cell responses to AZD1222 COVID-19 vaccine. Sequencing used immunoSEQ multiplex PCR; TCRdb keeps in-frame clones, though not all of them. Of about 140,000 clones listed, about 90% are singletons. This specimen consisted of peripheral blood, obtained 28 days after the second dose of the MenACWY control vaccine. The receptors here all came from an adult who received the MenACWY meningococcal vaccine as a control. The CDR3 runs from the conserved cysteine through the conserved F or W. A D gene is named only where the DNA matches it firmly. Clone size is given for some rows only: seen once, a few or many times, or a class if the clone is expanded.

CDR3 DNA: TGTGCCAGCAGCGGCGGGACAGGGGTCCATGAGCAGTTCTTC
CDR3 protein: CASSGGTGVHEQFF
J gene: TRBJ2-1
clone size: -
V gene: TRBV5-4
CDR3 length: 14
D gene: TRBD1

CDR3 DNA: TGTGCCAGCAGTAGGAATGAAGGGATTGAAGCTTTCTTT
CDR3 protein: CASSRNEGIEAFF
J gene: TRBJ1-1
clone size: few
V gene: TRBV6-2/TRBV6-3
CDR3 length: 13
D gene: -

CDR3 DNA: TGCGCCAGCAGTCAAACCCCACGCCCAATACAGGGCCGACAACTGAACACTGAAGCTTTCTTT
CDR3 protein: CASSQTPRPIQGRQLNTEAFF
J gene: TRBJ1-1
clone size: -
V gene: TRBV23-1
CDR3 length: 21
D gene: -

CDR3 DNA: TGTGCCAGCAGCCGGGACAGTAATGAAAAACTGTTTTTT
CDR3 protein: CASSRDSNEKLFF
J gene: TRBJ1-4
clone size: few
V gene: TRBV2
CDR3 length: 13
D gene: TRBD1

CDR3 DNA: TGTGCCAGCAGCTTGGAACCAGGATACGAGCAGTACTTC
CDR3 protein: CASSLEPGYEQYF
J gene: TRBJ2-7
clone size: -
V gene: TRBV11-3
CDR3 length: 13
D gene: -

CDR3 DNA: TGTGCCAGCAGCGCCAGGGTAGCCGGGGAGCTGTTTTTT
CDR3 protein: CASSARVAGELFF
J gene: TRBJ2-2
clone size: -
V gene: TRBV5-4
CDR3 length: 13
D gene: -

CDR3 DNA: TGTGCCAGCAGTTTAGGGGCGACGGGTGGCTACACCTTC
CDR3 protein: CASSLGATGGYTF
J gene: TRBJ1-2
clone size: -
V gene: TRBV28
CDR3 length: 13
D gene: -

CDR3 DNA: TGTGCCAGCAGCCCTCCGACATCTCCCACTAGCACAGATACGCAGTATTTT
CDR3 protein: CASSPPTSPTSTDTQYF
J gene: TRBJ2-3
clone size: -
V gene: TRBV3-1/TRBV3-2
CDR3 length: 17
D gene: -

CDR3 DNA: TGTGCCAGCAGCCCTCCCTTGGGCGAAGCTTTCTTT
CDR3 protein: CASSPPLGEAFF
J gene: TRBJ1-1
clone size: -
V gene: TRBV7-9
CDR3 length: 12
D gene: -

CDR3 DNA: TGTGCCAGCTCACAAGGAACTACAGGTTTGGGGGGAGAGACCCAGTACTTC
CDR3 protein: CASSQGTTGLGGETQYF
J gene: TRBJ2-5
clone size: -
V gene: TRBV18
CDR3 length: 17
D gene: -

CDR3 DNA: TGTGCCAGTAGTAGACTTACCGGGACAGGGGGTGGCACCGGGGAGCTGTTTTTT
CDR3 protein: CASSRLTGTGGGTGELFF
J gene: TRBJ2-2
clone size: -
V gene: TRBV19
CDR3 length: 18
D gene: TRBD1

CDR3 DNA: TGTGCCAGCAGCTTACAGCGGGGGGACACCGGGGAGCTGTTTTTT
CDR3 protein: CASSLQRGDTGELFF
J gene: TRBJ2-2
clone size: -
V gene: TRBV7-2
CDR3 length: 15
D gene: TRBD2

CDR3 DNA: TGTGCCAGCAGTTTTTTGCGGAGCGGGAGTTCGCAGTTCTTC
CDR3 protein: CASSFLRSGSSQFF
J gene: TRBJ2-1
clone size: -
V gene: TRBV28
CDR3 length: 14
D gene: TRBD2

CDR3 DNA: TGTGCCAGCAGCGCGTCAGGGGGTTCCGACGAGCAGTACTTC
CDR3 protein: CASSASGGSDEQYF
J gene: TRBJ2-7
clone size: once
V gene: TRBV9
CDR3 length: 14
D gene: TRBD1

CDR3 DNA: TGCGCCAGCAGCCAAAAGACTAGCGGGGGGGCCGGGGAGCTGTTTTTT
CDR3 protein: CASSQKTSGGAGELFF
J gene: TRBJ2-2
clone size: -
V gene: TRBV4-3
CDR3 length: 16
D gene: TRBD2

CDR3 DNA: TGTGCCAGCAGCCCCCCTACAGATACGCAGTATTTT
CDR3 protein: CASSPPTDTQYF
J gene: TRBJ2-3
clone size: -
V gene: TRBV9
CDR3 length: 12
D gene: -

CDR3 DNA: TGTGCCAGCTCACCACCGTCAGAAACCGAAGCTTTCTTT
CDR3 protein: CASSPPSETEAFF
J gene: TRBJ1-1
clone size: -
V gene: TRBV18
CDR3 length: 13
D gene: -

CDR3 DNA: TGCGCCAGCAGCTTGGCCCAGGGCAATGAGCAGTTCTTC
CDR3 protein: CASSLAQGNEQFF
J gene: TRBJ2-1
clone size: -
V gene: TRBV5-1
CDR3 length: 13
D gene: -

CDR3 DNA: TGTGCCAGCAGCTGGGACAGGGGGCCTTCCTATGGCTACACCTTC
CDR3 protein: CASSWDRGPSYGYTF
J gene: TRBJ1-2
clone size: -
V gene: TRBV7-2
CDR3 length: 15
D gene: TRBD1

CDR3 DNA: TGTGCCAGCTCACCCAGTTGGGACATGGGGCATGGCTACACCTTC
CDR3 protein: CASSPSWDMGHGYTF
J gene: TRBJ1-2
clone size: -
V gene: TRBV18
CDR3 length: 15
D gene: -

CDR3 DNA: TGTGCCAGCAGTGAAGCGCTAGCGGGAAGGGAGCAGTTCTTC
CDR3 protein: CASSEALAGREQFF
J gene: TRBJ2-1
clone size: -
V gene: TRBV2
CDR3 length: 14
D gene: TRBD2

CDR3 DNA: TGTGCCAGCAGTTATTGGGGTTATGGCTACACCTTC
CDR3 protein: CASSYWGYGYTF
J gene: TRBJ1-2
clone size: -
V gene: TRBV6-5
CDR3 length: 12
D gene: -

CDR3 DNA: TGTGCCAGCAGCTCCAAGGGACAGGGGAAGAACACTGAAGCTTTCTTT
CDR3 protein: CASSSKGQGKNTEAFF
J gene: TRBJ1-1
clone size: -
V gene: TRBV7-2
CDR3 length: 16
D gene: TRBD1

CDR3 DNA: TGTGCCAGCAGTTATAGCGGCTCCTACAATGAGCAGTTCTTC
CDR3 protein: CASSYSGSYNEQFF
J gene: TRBJ2-1
clone size: -
V gene: TRBV28
CDR3 length: 14
D gene: -

CDR3 DNA: TGTGCCAGCAGCTACGGGGACAGGGGAGGCAATCAGCCCCAGCATTTT
CDR3 protein: CASSYGDRGGNQPQHF
J gene: TRBJ1-5
clone size: once
V gene: TRBV6-5
CDR3 length: 16
D gene: TRBD1

CDR3 DNA: TGTGCCAGTAGTGGGGGCACTGCGGGCAATCAGCCCCAGCATTTT
CDR3 protein: CASSGGTAGNQPQHF
J gene: TRBJ1-5
clone size: -
V gene: TRBV19
CDR3 length: 15
D gene: -

CDR3 DNA: TGTGCCAGCATCCTAGGACCTTCGAACACCATATATTTT
CDR3 protein: CASILGPSNTIYF
J gene: TRBJ1-3
clone size: -
V gene: TRBV7-2
CDR3 length: 13
D gene: -

CDR3 DNA: TGTGCCAGCAGCCCAGACAGTGGTGAAAAACTGTTTTTT
CDR3 protein: CASSPDSGEKLFF
J gene: TRBJ1-4
clone size: -
V gene: TRBV2
CDR3 length: 13
D gene: -

CDR3 DNA: TGCAGCGTTCAAAGCACAGATACGCAGTATTTT
CDR3 protein: CSVQSTDTQYF
J gene: TRBJ2-3
clone size: -
V gene: TRBV29-1
CDR3 length: 11
D gene: -

CDR3 DNA: TGTGCCAGCAGTGTCCTAGCGGGAGTAGAGCAGTACTTC
CDR3 protein: CASSVLAGVEQYF
J gene: TRBJ2-7
clone size: -
V gene: TRBV6-4
CDR3 length: 13
D gene: TRBD2

CDR3 DNA: TGTGCCAGTAGTCCGGAGGGACTTCGAAGTCATTTT
CDR3 protein: CASSPEGLRSHF
J gene: TRBJ1-5
clone size: once
V gene: TRBV19
CDR3 length: 12
D gene: -

CDR3 DNA: TGTGCCAGCAGCCGAATAGCGGGGGGGCAAGAGACCCAGTACTTC
CDR3 protein: CASSRIAGGQETQYF
J gene: TRBJ2-5
clone size: -
V gene: TRBV9
CDR3 length: 15
D gene: TRBD2

CDR3 DNA: TGTGCCAGCAGTTTATCTAGCGGGGGCTTCTATGGGCAGTTCTTC
CDR3 protein: CASSLSSGGFYGQFF
J gene: TRBJ2-1
clone size: -
V gene: TRBV28
CDR3 length: 15
D gene: TRBD2

CDR3 DNA: TGTGCCAGCTCACCGAGGACAGGGAAGATCGATGAGCAGTTCTTC
CDR3 protein: CASSPRTGKIDEQFF
J gene: TRBJ2-1
clone size: -
V gene: TRBV18
CDR3 length: 15
D gene: TRBD1

CDR3 DNA: TGTGCCAGCAGTTACACGGGGGCGGGGAACGTTGAAAAACTGTTTTTT
CDR3 protein: CASSYTGAGNVEKLFF
J gene: TRBJ1-4
clone size: -
V gene: TRBV6-5
CDR3 length: 16
D gene: -

CDR3 DNA: TGTGCCAGCAGCGTCGACAGGGGGAACACTGAAGCTTTCTTT
CDR3 protein: CASSVDRGNTEAFF
J gene: TRBJ1-1
clone size: -
V gene: TRBV9
CDR3 length: 14
D gene: TRBD1

CDR3 DNA: TGTGCCAGCAGCGGGCAGGGTTTGAGCAATCAGCCCCAGCATTTT
CDR3 protein: CASSGQGLSNQPQHF
J gene: TRBJ1-5
clone size: -
V gene: TRBV9
CDR3 length: 15
D gene: -

CDR3 DNA: TGTGCCAGCAGGGGGACTCCCGGGGAGCTGTTTTTT
CDR3 protein: CASRGTPGELFF
J gene: TRBJ2-2
clone size: -
V gene: TRBV5-4
CDR3 length: 12
D gene: -

CDR3 DNA: TGTGCCAGCTCGCGCAACACTTTGACTAGCGGGAGCAGAGAGGAGCAGTACTTC
CDR3 protein: CASSRNTLTSGSREEQYF
J gene: TRBJ2-7
clone size: -
V gene: TRBV18
CDR3 length: 18
D gene: TRBD2

CDR3 DNA: TGTGCCAGCAGTTTTACAGGGTCCGGCGGGGGTGGCTACACCTTC
CDR3 protein: CASSFTGSGGGGYTF
J gene: TRBJ1-2
clone size: once
V gene: TRBV5-4
CDR3 length: 15
D gene: -

CDR3 DNA: TGCGCCAGCAGCCAAGAGGAGAGGTCTGAAGCTTTCTTT
CDR3 protein: CASSQEERSEAFF
J gene: TRBJ1-1
clone size: -
V gene: TRBV4-3
CDR3 length: 13
D gene: -

CDR3 DNA: TGCAGCGTCTACAAAGGACAGGGGGCAACTGAAGCTTTCTTT
CDR3 protein: CSVYKGQGATEAFF
J gene: TRBJ1-1
clone size: -
V gene: TRBV29-1
CDR3 length: 14
D gene: TRBD1

CDR3 DNA: TGCAGTGCTAGTGTTGCGCTAGCGGGAGCGTACGAGCAGTACTTC
CDR3 protein: CSASVALAGAYEQYF
J gene: TRBJ2-7
clone size: -
V gene: TRBV20-1
CDR3 length: 15
D gene: TRBD2